One and the same sample provided the 23 T cell receptor beta chains below, sequenced in a study of T-cell reconstitution after alpha-beta-depleted transplantation in children (dated by TCRdb to about 2016). Reading the label with the study, this specimen's treatment or condition is: allogeneic hematopoietic cell transplantation with graft depleted of TCRalphabeta T cells and CD19 B cells. Library generation was performed with PCR. Sequencing was carried out with an Illumina HiSeq 2500. Molecular barcoding was employed in the preparation of TCR libraries, with unique molecular identifiers being used to normalize TCRbeta repertoire quantification. TCRdb passed the public sequencing reads through fastp at Q25 and MiXCR, retaining productive beta sequences. A single entry per CDR3 protein holds the most common genes and DNA from its merged rows. This sample holds about 150,000 distinct CDR3 sequences; around 10% were observed only once. The ten largest clonotypes hold around 18% of the sample.

Sequences were derived from PBMCs, mostly from graft donor cells, sampled 180 days after TCRalphabeta/CD19-depleted stem cell transplant. The receptor set was obtained from a female patient between 2 and 15 years old who had a stem cell transplant for congenital amegakaryocytic thrombocytopenia, so the T cells may come from the graft donor.

This clonotype was seen many times. The rearrangement uses TRBV21-1 and TRBJ1-1. TRBV21-1 is described as a pseudogene. The CDR3 is made up of 13 amino acids. CDR3 nucleotides: TGTGCCAGCAGCAAACGGGGTAACACTGAAGCTTTCTTT. Translation gives CASSKRGNTEAFF.

Ten or more counts support this clonotype. V gene TRBV29-1 combines with J gene TRBJ2-3, with 10 bases that match TRBD2. With V trimmed by 0 bases and J by 5 bases, 11 bases remained unmatched. CDR1 SQVTM and CDR2 ANQGSEA come from the germline V gene. The CDR3 is 17 residues long. The CDR3: CSVEDNQAGGPGDTQYF. In DNA, the CDR3 is TGCAGCGTTGAAGATAATCAAGCGGGGGGGCCTGGAGATACGCAGTATTTT.

This clonotype showed up many times. The chain couples TRBV18 to TRBJ2-5, with 8 bases matching TRBD1. Trimming took 2 bases from V and 4 from J; bases not matched to a gene: 9. The CDR3 runs 16 residues. CDR1 and CDR2 (germline): KGHSH, LQKENI. CDR3 nucleotides: TGTGCCAGCTCACCAAAGGGACAGGCAGGGGGAGAGACCCAGTACTTC. Its protein is CASSPKGQAGGETQYF.

This clonotype was picked up a small number of times. The V call is TRBV12-3 or TRBV12-4, the J call TRBJ2-7; TRBD1 might be the D (6 bases). V was cut by 1 base and J by 0 bases, with 22 bases left in between. This CDR3 has 19 residues. The CDR3 loop is CASSLVGGHIPPYSYEQYF. The DNA of the CDR3 is TGTGCCAGCAGTTTAGTTGGGGGCCACATTCCTCCTTACTCCTACGAGCAGTACTTC.

This clonotype was observed at least ten times. This rearrangement joins TRBV5-1 to TRBJ2-7; TRBD2 is a possible D gene (5 bases). Trimming shortened V by 5 bases and J by 0 bases, and 15 bases separated the two germline ends. This CDR3 comprises 15 residues. Germline-derived CDR1 and CDR2 are SGHRS and YFSETQ. CDR3 sequence: CASRPDLGSSYEQYF. The CDR3 nucleotides are TGCGCCAGCAGGCCGGACCTGGGGAGCTCCTACGAGCAGTACTTC.

This clonotype was seen more than once but under ten times. The genes are TRBV5-1 and TRBJ1-3, with D unresolved. Trimming took 0 bases from V and 4 from J, leaving 14 bases between them. Germline assignment: CDR1 SGHRS and CDR2 YFSETQ. CDR3 length: 16 amino acids. The CDR3 reads CASSLAPQGSGNTIYF. In DNA form, the CDR3 reads TGCGCCAGCAGCTTGGCCCCGCAAGGGTCGGGAAACACCATATATTTT.

This clonotype has just one count. A junction end diverges from the germline sequence, so it may reflect a read error. V usage is TRBV12-3 or TRBV12-4 and J usage is TRBJ2-5; a weak D match, TRBD1 (6 bases). CDR3 size: 18 residues. The CDR3: CAISLGAWVTFEKETQYF. In DNA, the CDR3 is TGTGCCATCAGTCTGGGGGCGTGGGTAACTTTCGAAAAAGAGACCCAGTACTTC.

The chain couples TRBV28 to TRBJ1-5; D remains ambiguous. Germline V CDR1 and CDR2: MDHEN, SYDVKM. The germline V and J ends were trimmed by 6 bases and 7 bases, with 22 bases remaining between them. This CDR3 contains 16 residues. The CDR3 sequence is CASSPAVLGVGQPQHF. The DNA for the CDR3 is TGTGCCAGCAGCCCGGCCGTTCTCGGGGTAGGCCAGCCCCAGCATTTT.

DNA for the CDR3: TGTGCCAGCAGTTACTGGGGCAGTTTGAACACTGAAGCTTTCTTT. This sequence encodes CASSYWGSLNTEAFF. The chain has TRBV6-5 and TRBJ1-1, with D perhaps matching TRBD1 (5 bases). CDR3 length equals 15 residues. In germline, CDR1 is MNHEY, CDR2 SVGAGI. The V end lost 1 base, the J end lost 0 bases, and 9 bases lay between the germline ends.

The V gene is TRBV18, the J gene TRBJ2-7; TRBD1 matches at 8 bases. J gave up 6 bases and V 5 bases, and 6 bases lay outside the gene matches. This CDR3 region has 13 residues. Germline V gives CDR1 KGHSH, CDR2 LQKENI. The CDR3 region has the DNA TGTGCCAGCTCATCGAGGGACAGGCGCGAGCAGTACTTC. The encoded protein is CASSSRDRREQYF. The variable domain in full, with the rest retrieved from reference TRBV18 and TRBJ2-7, is NAGVMQNPRHLVRRRGQEARLRCSPMKGHSHVYWYRQLPEEGLKFMVYLQKENIIDESGMPKERFSAEFPKEGPSILRIQQVVRGDSAAYFCASSSRDRREQYFGPGTRLTVT.

This clonotype was seen ten or more times. The chain has TRBV5-5 and TRBJ1-1; D possibly corresponds to TRBD1 (5 bases). V was pared by 0 bases and J by 7 bases, with 10 bases between. Germline assignment: CDR1 SGHKS and CDR2 YYEKEE (reference sequence). CDR3 length: 13 residues. The CDR3 reads CASSLAGDGEAFF. The DNA of the CDR3 is TGTGCCAGCAGCTTGGCCGGGGACGGTGAAGCTTTCTTT.

This clonotype came up many times. The chain links TRBV7-2 to TRBJ1-1, with 11 nucleotides matching TRBD1. The CDR3 contains 15 residues. V lost 1 base to trimming and J lost 8 bases; unmatched junction nucleotides: 6. Germline V gene lookup returns CDR1 SGHTA and CDR2 FQGNSA. The CDR3 DNA is TGTGCCAGCAGCTTAGGCCTTGGGACAGGGGGGGAAGCTTTCTTT. Translation gives CASSLGLGTGGEAFF.

This clonotype was observed at least ten times. The V gene is TRBV10-3, the J gene TRBJ2-1; 7 nucleotides align to TRBD2. Trimming cost V 0 bases and J 3 bases; bases outside gene matches: 5. The CDR3 runs 16 residues. In germline, CDR1 is ENHRY, CDR2 SYGVKD. CDR3 loop: CAISESPAGLYNEQFF. DNA of the CDR3: TGTGCCATCAGTGAGTCCCCAGCGGGACTCTACAATGAGCAGTTCTTC.

This clonotype turned up a few times. The chain combines TRBV7-6 with TRBJ1-3; D unresolved. CDR1 and CDR2 (germline): SGHVS, FNYEAQ. The CDR3 runs to 23 residues. Trimming stripped 1 base from V and 2 bases from J, with 33 bases between. DNA of the CDR3: TGTGCCAGCAGCTTAGGAAGTTCGATTTTGGACCCCCACTTCCCAGAGGCTGGAAACACCATATATTTT. This encodes CASSLGSSILDPHFPEAGNTIYF.

This clonotype was observed at least ten times. The chain employs TRBV20-1 and TRBJ2-3; perhaps TRBD2 as D (5 bases). Trimming cost V 4 bases and J 6 bases, with 11 bases left between them. Germline V gene data show CDR1 as DFQATT and CDR2 as SNEGSKA (reference sequence). This CDR3 has 12 amino acids. CDR3 amino acids: CSATDWPDTQYF. In nucleotides, the CDR3 is TGCAGTGCTACGGACTGGCCGGATACGCAGTATTTT.

This clonotype was found many times. The V call is TRBV24-1, the J call TRBJ2-7; D is ambiguous. Deletions cut 1 base from V and 2 bases from J, with 17 bases between. In germline, CDR1 is KGHDR, CDR2 SFDVKD. There are 17 residues in the CDR3. The CDR3 here is CATSDLERKQLAYEQYF. CDR3 bases: TGTGCCACCAGTGATTTAGAGCGTAAACAGCTAGCCTACGAGCAGTACTTC.

In its sample, this clonotype was seen many times. V and J are TRBV12-3 or TRBV12-4 and TRBJ2-2, with D possibly being TRBD1 (6 bases). This CDR3 has 13 residues. Trimming shortened V by 6 bases and J by 4 bases, and 9 bases separated the two germline ends. The CDR3 region has the DNA TGTGCCAGCAGACAGGGTCGCACCGGGGAGCTGTTTTTT. Translation gives CASRQGRTGELFF.

This chain joins TRBV12-3 or TRBV12-4 and TRBJ1-3; no clear D gene. There are 15 residues in the CDR3. V lost 8 bases to trimming and J lost 0 bases, with 14 bases between them. The CDR3 nucleotides read TGTGCCAGCTACGCAGAACAGCCCTCTGGAAACACCATATATTTT. As protein: CASYAEQPSGNTIYF.

The J gene is TRBJ2-4, the V gene TRBV3-1; the D gene is possibly TRBD2 (5 bases). CDR3 length equals 13 residues. Germline CDR1 reads LGHDT; CDR2 reads YNNKEL (reference sequence). Trimming removed 3 bases from V and 15 bases from J, with 18 bases in between. The CDR3 sequence is CASSHVSSPGVYF. The CDR3 coding sequence is TGTGCCAGCAGCCACGTCTCTAGCCCCGGGGTGTACTTC.

The J gene is TRBJ2-7, the V gene TRBV6-5; D is perhaps TRBD1 (6 bases). V was clipped by 4 bases and J by 4 bases, with 14 bases between them. Germline lookup yields CDR1 MNHEY and CDR2 SVGAGI. The CDR3 runs 14 residues. The CDR3 is CASSSSGTLYEQYF. CDR3 bases: TGTGCCAGCAGTTCCTCCGGGACACTTTACGAGCAGTACTTC.

This clonotype was observed many times. The chain is built from TRBV5-1 and TRBJ1-4; 7 nucleotides agree with TRBD1. Trimming removed 4 bases from V and 8 bases from J; junction bases left unmatched: 11. Per germline, CDR1 SGHRS and CDR2 YFSETQ. The CDR3 has 15 amino acids. CDR3 in amino acids: CASSALGTDREKLFF. CDR3 DNA sequence: TGCGCCAGCAGCGCATTGGGGACAGATCGCGAAAAACTGTTTTTT.

There are many counts of this clonotype. This chain links TRBV20-1 with TRBJ1-2, with TRBD1 matching 8 bases. V gave up 6 bases and J gave up 4 bases; unmatched junction bases: 7. The CDR3 covers 13 residues. From germline, CDR1 is DFQATT and CDR2 SNEGSKA (reference sequence). In DNA, the CDR3 is TGCAGTGCCTCGACAGGGGCGCCCTATGGCTACACCTTC. Encoded protein: CSASTGAPYGYTF.

This clonotype was seen repeatedly, ten times or more. CDR3 bases: TGTGCCAGCAGTTTTAACAGACAAGAGACCCAGTACTTC. Translated: CASSFNRQETQYF. The rearrangement uses TRBV12-3 or TRBV12-4 and TRBJ2-5; D unresolved. V was pared by 3 bases and J by 2 bases, with 7 bases between. This CDR3 region has 13 residues.